The 21 T cell receptor beta chains presented below share a single source sample, sequenced in a study of lymphopenia after photon versus proton radiotherapy. Data came from immunoSEQ multiplex PCR; TCRdb stores just in-frame clones and leaves some out. Of about 33,000 clones listed, about 90% are singletons. The sequences come from peripheral blood, collected from a patient treated with photon-based radiotherapy. These receptors were taken from a woman between 50 and 59 years old with pancreatic cancer.

This sequence joins TRBV29-1 and TRBJ1-1, with D unclear. CDR3 length: 15 residues. The V end was cut by 2 bases, the J end by 1 base, with 14 bases between. Germline assignment: CDR1 SQVTM and CDR2 ANQGSEA. CDR3 sequence reads: CSVESRLRGNTEAFF. CDR3 bases: TGCAGCGTTGAATCCAGGTTAAGAGGGAACACTGAAGCTTTCTTT.

The chain has TRBV29-1 and TRBJ2-5; D gene uncertain. CDR1 is SQVTM and CDR2 is ANQGSEA in the germline V gene. V gave up 7 bases and J gave up 5 bases, with 17 bases separating them. The CDR3 totals 13 residues. CDR3 coding DNA: TGCAGCGCGTGTCCGGCGTCGGAGGAGACCCAGTACTTC. This translates into CSACPASEETQYF.

V and J are TRBV28 and TRBJ1-5, with D uncertain. Germline loops: CDR1 MDHEN, CDR2 SYDVKM. Trimming removed 2 bases from V and 5 bases from J, with 13 bases in between. This CDR3 has 15 amino acids. CDR3 in DNA: TGTGCCAGCAGTTTACCCTTTGGGAACCATCAGCCCCAGCATTTT. Its translation: CASSLPFGNHQPQHF.

The genes are TRBV19 and TRBJ1-1, with D unclear. The V and J ends lost 5 bases and 0 bases respectively, with 16 bases between them. Germline V gene data show CDR1 as LNHDA and CDR2 as SQIVND (reference sequence). This CDR3 spans 16 amino acids. The CDR3 is CASSLTSLGLNTEAFF. CDR3 bases: TGTGCCAGTAGTCTCACCTCACTAGGATTGAACACTGAAGCTTTCTTT.

The chain joins TRBV4-1 to TRBJ2-1; unclear D gene. The V gene lost 0 bases and the J gene lost 4 bases, with 7 bases spanning the gap. This CDR3 is built from 14 residues. Germline V gives CDR1 MGHRA, CDR2 YSYEKL. The CDR3 DNA is TGCGCCAGCAGCCAAGAGCCCCTATACAATGAGCAGTTCTTC. It translates to CASSQEPLYNEQFF.

This clone was counted a single time. This sequence joins TRBV28 and TRBJ2-3; D gene unclear. This CDR3 spans 11 amino acids. V lost 10 bases and J lost 3, with 8 bases in between. Germline CDR1 is MDHEN and CDR2 is SYDVKM. CDR3 coding DNA: TGTGCCATCAGCTCAACAGATACGCAGTATTTT. Translating it yields CAISSTDTQYF.

J is TRBJ2-3 and V is TRBV29-1; 12 bases fit TRBD2. The CDR3 has 15 residues. Germline V gene sequence: CDR1 SQVTM, CDR2 ANQGSEA. J lost 3 bases, V lost 6 bases, and 7 bases had no gene match. The CDR3 nucleotides are TGCAGCGTCATACTAGCGGGAGGTGGGACAGATACGCAGTATTTT. It specifies CSVILAGGGTDTQYF.

The chain is built from TRBV9 and TRBJ2-5; 8 bases fit TRBD1. Germline V gene data show CDR1 as SGDLS and CDR2 as YYNGEE. The V and J ends lost 4 bases and 3 bases, in that order; junction bases with no gene match: 8. This CDR3 has 15 amino acids. CDR3 coding DNA: TGTGCCAGCAGCCGGAAGACAGGGGCGAAAGAGACCCAGTACTTC. It is translated as CASSRKTGAKETQYF. Variable domain in full (rest from reference TRBV9 and TRBJ2-5): DSGVTQTPKHLITATGQRVTLRCSPRSGDLSVYWYQQSLDQGLQFLIQYYNGEERAKGNILERFSAQQFPDLHSELNLSSLELGDSALYFCASSRKTGAKETQYFGPGTRLLVL.

This clone appeared a few times. This chain joins TRBV2 and TRBJ2-7, with D perhaps matching TRBD1 or TRBD2 (5 bases each). The germline V gene encodes CDR1 SNHLY and CDR2 FYNNEI. The germline V and J ends were trimmed by 11 bases and 2 bases, with 19 bases remaining between them. The CDR3 is 14 residues long. The CDR3, as DNA: TGTGCCCCCACGAGGGACGTAACCACCTACGAGCAGTACTTC. It translates to CAPTRDVTTYEQYF.

The chain combines TRBV11-2 with TRBJ2-1; the D call may be TRBD1 or TRBD2 (5 bases each). Germline V gene lookup returns CDR1 SGHAT and CDR2 FQNNGV. V gave up 3 bases and J gave up 4 bases, with 13 bases separating them. The CDR3 is 15 amino acids. The CDR3 region has the DNA TGTGCCAGCAGCTTTGCAGGGACCGATTACAATGAGCAGTTCTTC. It yields the protein CASSFAGTDYNEQFF.

V and J are TRBV5-1 and TRBJ2-7, with a weak D call TRBD1 (5 bases). Trimming removed 4 bases at V and 1 base at J, with 9 bases between. The CDR3 sequence is 13 residues long. In germline, CDR1 is SGHRS, CDR2 YFSETQ. This CDR3 is CASSGDSSYEQYF. As DNA, the CDR3 is TGCGCCAGCAGCGGCGACAGTTCCTACGAGCAGTACTTC.

V usage is TRBV9 and J usage is TRBJ2-1; D call uncertain. This CDR3 is built from 14 residues. In germline, CDR1 is SGDLS, CDR2 YYNGEE. V lost 0 bases and J 5 bases, leaving 9 bases between the germline ends. The CDR3 DNA reads TGTGCCAGCAGCGTAGGAGGCTCACACAATGAGCAGTTCTTC. This encodes CASSVGGSHNEQFF.

The chain couples TRBV15 to TRBJ1-6; 9 bases fit TRBD1. The CDR3 sequence is 14 residues long. Trimming removed 4 bases from V and 9 bases from J; junction bases left unmatched: 4. Germline V gene sequence: CDR1 LNHNV, CDR2 YYDKDF (reference sequence). The CDR3 sequence is CATSTRDRASPLHF. The CDR3 DNA sequence: TGTGCCACCAGCACCCGGGACAGGGCTTCACCCCTCCACTTT.

This chain joins TRBV11-3 and TRBJ2-7, with 10 bases lining up with TRBD1. From germline, CDR1 is SGHNT and CDR2 YENEEA. CDR3 length: 16 residues. The J segment lost 5 bases and the V segment lost 3 bases, leaving 10 bases of the junction unmatched. CDR3 sequence (DNA): TGTGCCAGCAGCTTGGGCACCGGGACAGGGGCGGACGAGCAGTACTTC. Translated: CASSLGTGTGADEQYF.

The V gene is TRBV7-6, the J gene TRBJ2-1; maybe TRBD2 (6 bases). From germline, CDR1 is SGHVS and CDR2 FNYEAQ. This CDR3 comprises 15 residues. Deletions cut 5 bases from V and 5 bases from J, with 16 bases between. The CDR3 loop is CASSRIAEGDNEQFF. As DNA, the CDR3 is TGTGCCAGCAGCCGAATAGCGGAGGGAGACAATGAGCAGTTCTTC.

The chain recombines TRBV19 with TRBJ1-1, with 7 bases that match TRBD1. Germline V gene sequence: CDR1 LNHDA, CDR2 SQIVND (reference sequence). V lost 4 bases, J lost 5 bases, and 7 bases stayed unmatched. The CDR3 runs 14 residues. CDR3 sequence reads: CASSKRQGETEAFF. The CDR3 nucleotides read TGTGCCAGTAGTAAGAGACAGGGAGAGACTGAAGCTTTCTTT.

V and J are TRBV5-1 and TRBJ2-3; D is undetermined. From germline, CDR1 is SGHRS and CDR2 YFSETQ. V lost 0 bases to trimming and J lost 7 bases, with 12 bases between them. CDR3 length: 14 residues. CDR3 residues: CASSLGRSDNTQYF. As DNA, the CDR3 is TGCGCCAGCAGCTTGGGAAGGTCTGACAATACGCAGTATTTT. The whole variable domain, remainder taken from reference TRBV5-1 and TRBJ2-3, is KAGVTQTPRYLIKTRGQQVTLSCSPISGHRSVSWYQQTPGQGLQFLFEYFSETQRNKGNFPGRFSGRQFSNSRSEMNVSTLELGDSALYLCASSLGRSDNTQYFGPGTRLTVL.

The rearrangement joins TRBV29-1 to TRBJ2-7, with a possible D match to TRBD1 (5 bases). The germline V gene has CDR1 SQVTM and CDR2 ANQGSEA. The ends were cut back, 5 bases at V and 3 bases at J, with 14 bases in the middle. The CDR3 totals 13 residues. The CDR3 nucleotides read TGCAGCGTTCGCACAGGACCGTTCTACGAGCAGTACTTC. It encodes CSVRTGPFYEQYF.

The chain couples TRBV6-5 to TRBJ2-3, with D unclear. V dropped 6 bases and J dropped 7 bases, with 14 bases sitting between them. This CDR3 region has 13 residues. The germline gives CDR1 MNHEY, CDR2 SVGAGI. CDR3 amino acids: CASSEHPRNTQYF. The CDR3 DNA sequence: TGTGCCAGCAGCGAACATCCCCGGAATACGCAGTATTTT.

The DNA of the CDR3 is TGTGCCAGTAGTATCTACGGGAGGGGGAGATCGAATGAGCAGTTCTTC. It codes for CASSIYGRGRSNEQFF. This chain joins TRBV19 and TRBJ2-1; 8 bases line up with TRBD2. Looked up from germline, CDR1 is LNHDA and CDR2 is SQIVND (reference sequence). The V segment lost 3 bases and the J segment 7 bases; nucleotides outside the gene matches: 11. This CDR3 is built from 16 residues.

This rearrangement joins TRBV15 to TRBJ1-5; 8 bases match TRBD1. The CDR3 has 13 amino acids. Germline V gene data show CDR1 as LNHNV and CDR2 as YYDKDF (reference sequence). With V trimmed by 3 bases and J by 5 bases, 0 bases remained unmatched. CDR3 DNA sequence: TGTGCCACCAGCAGGACAGGGGATCAGCCCCAGCATTTT. This sequence encodes CATSRTGDQPQHF.